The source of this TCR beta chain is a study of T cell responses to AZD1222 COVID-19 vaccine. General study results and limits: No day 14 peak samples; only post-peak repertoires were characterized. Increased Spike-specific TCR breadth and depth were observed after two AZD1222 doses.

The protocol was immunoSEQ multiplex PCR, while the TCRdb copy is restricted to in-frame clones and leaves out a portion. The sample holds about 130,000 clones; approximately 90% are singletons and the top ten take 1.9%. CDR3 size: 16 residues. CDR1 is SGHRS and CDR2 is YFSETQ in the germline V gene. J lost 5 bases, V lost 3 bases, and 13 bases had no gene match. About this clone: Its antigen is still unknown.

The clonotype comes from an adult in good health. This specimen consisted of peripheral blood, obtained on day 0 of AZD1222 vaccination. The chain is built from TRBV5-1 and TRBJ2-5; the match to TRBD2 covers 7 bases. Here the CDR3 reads CASSYSSGFPWETQYF. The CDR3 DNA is TGCGCCAGCAGCTACTCTAGCGGCTTTCCATGGGAGACCCAGTACTTC.